The 26 T cell receptor beta chains listed next were all sequenced from one sample in a study of T cell responses to AZD1222 COVID-19 vaccine. Measured with immunoSEQ multiplex PCR; TCRdb has only the in-frame clones, and not every one. The sample records about 170,000 clones, around 88% being singletons. Sequencing was performed on peripheral blood, taken 28 days after the second AZD1222 dose. These receptors came from an adult who received the AZD1222 COVID-19 vaccine.

This clone was observed a few times. CDR3 residues: CASSLVGGYEAFF. CDR3 nucleotide sequence: TGTGCCAGCAGCTTGGTGGGTGGTTATGAAGCTTTCTTT. The chain joins TRBV5-5 to TRBJ1-1, with D hard to call. V lost 0 bases and J lost 7, with 10 bases in between. The CDR3 is 13 residues long. The germline CDR1 and CDR2 sequences are SGHKS and YYEKEE (reference sequence). Full variable domain (rest looked up from reference TRBV5-5 and TRBJ1-1): DAGVTQSPTHLIKTRGQQVTLRCSPISGHKSVSWYQQVLGQGPQFIFQYYEKEERGRGNFPDRFSARQFPNYSSELNVNALLLGDSALYLCASSLVGGYEAFFGQGTRLTVV.

In its sample, this clone was seen a few times. The V gene is TRBV18, the J gene TRBJ1-5; D gene ambiguous. This CDR3 contains 13 residues. CDR1 is KGHSH, CDR2 LQKENI, per germline. The germline V and J ends were trimmed by 8 bases and 7 bases, with 15 bases remaining between them. The CDR3 here is CASATESDQPQHF. In DNA form, the CDR3 reads TGTGCCAGCGCGACGGAATCGGACCAGCCCCAGCATTTT. The entire variable domain, with the rest obtained from reference TRBV18 and TRBJ1-5, is as follows: NAGVMQNPRHLVRRRGQEARLRCSPMKGHSHVYWYRQLPEEGLKFMVYLQKENIIDESGMPKERFSAEFPKEGPSILRIQQVVRGDSAAYFCASATESDQPQHFGDGTRLSIL.

The chain combines TRBV6-1 with TRBJ2-6; possible D gene TRBD2, 5 bases. The CDR3 runs 15 residues. Trimming removed 3 bases from V and 0 bases from J, with 6 bases in between. CDR1 MNHNS and CDR2 SASEGT come from the germline V gene. The CDR3 nucleotides are TGTGCCAGCAGTGAGAGGGTCTCTGGGGCCAACGTCCTGACTTTC. Its translation: CASSERVSGANVLTF.

This clone was observed a few times. The chain joins TRBV2 to TRBJ1-1; no firm D call. Germline V gene lookup returns CDR1 SNHLY and CDR2 FYNNEI. The length of the CDR3 is 13 residues. V lost 6 bases to trimming and J lost 7 bases, with 15 bases between them. Here the CDR3 DNA reads TGTGCCAGCAGCCTTGGGCGGCAGCGTGAAGCTTTCTTT. Amino acid sequence: CASSLGRQREAFF.

V usage is TRBV5-1 and J usage is TRBJ1-2, with TRBD1 matching 7 bases. Per germline, CDR1 SGHRS and CDR2 YFSETQ. This CDR3 comprises 13 residues. The trim removed 4 bases at V and 6 bases at J, leaving 6 bases unmatched. In DNA, the CDR3 is TGCGCCAGCAGCCTACAGGGGAAAGATGGCTACACCTTC. It encodes CASSLQGKDGYTF.

The CDR3 here is CSVEVNRALEQYF. The CDR3 DNA reads as TGCAGCGTTGAAGTTAATCGGGCTCTTGAGCAGTACTTC. The chain uses TRBV29-1 and TRBJ2-7, with D unresolved. V shed 1 base and J shed 7 bases, with 14 bases lying between them. Germline V gene lookup returns CDR1 SQVTM and CDR2 ANQGSEA. CDR3 size: 13 residues.

The chain is built from TRBV21-1 and TRBJ1-4. TRBV21-1 is annotated as a pseudogene. This CDR3 comprises 18 residues. This CDR3 reads CAIRCPRIRTATNEKLFF. CDR3 DNA: TGTGCCATCCGGTGTCCCCGTATTAGGACGGCAACTAATGAAAAACTGTTTTTT.

The chain has TRBV15 and TRBJ1-4; D gene unclear. The CDR3 consists of 14 residues. Trimming stripped 2 bases from V and 6 bases from J, with 10 bases between. Germline CDR1 LNHNV, CDR2 YYDKDF (reference sequence). The CDR3 sequence is CATSRFGVDEKLFF. The CDR3, as DNA: TGTGCCACCAGCAGATTCGGGGTTGATGAAAAACTGTTTTTT.

V usage is TRBV7-9 and J usage is TRBJ1-6; a possible D gene is TRBD1 (6 bases). This CDR3 has 15 amino acids. The germline CDR1 and CDR2 sequences are SEHNR and FQNEAQ (reference sequence). Trimming took 0 bases from V and 6 from J, leaving 9 bases between them. CDR3 region: CASSLATGGNSPLHF. In DNA, the CDR3 is TGTGCCAGCAGCTTAGCGACAGGAGGTAATTCACCCCTCCACTTT.

This chain joins TRBV18 and TRBJ1-2; no firm D call. Between the trimmed V and J ends, which lost 2 bases and 3 bases, there was a span of 7 bases. From germline, CDR1 is KGHSH and CDR2 LQKENI. CDR3 length: 13 amino acids. CDR3 sequence: CASSPGRHYGYTF. The CDR3 DNA follows: TGTGCCAGCTCACCAGGACGACACTATGGCTACACCTTC.

V gene TRBV2 combines with J gene TRBJ2-3; D is perhaps TRBD2 (6 bases). The CDR3 contains 16 residues. V was clipped by 6 bases and J by 0 bases, with 16 bases between them. The germline V gene encodes CDR1 SNHLY and CDR2 FYNNEI. In nucleotides, the CDR3 is TGTGCCAGCAGGGGGGACTCCAGCCCTAGCACAGATACGCAGTATTTT. Translating it yields CASRGDSSPSTDTQYF.

This chain joins TRBV6-5 and TRBJ1-2; D unresolved. Trimming cost V 0 bases and J 7 bases, with 12 bases left between them. The CDR3 runs 14 residues. The V gene's germline CDR1 is MNHEY and CDR2 SVGAGI. The CDR3 loop is CASSYSSGSSGYTF. CDR3 in DNA: TGTGCCAGCAGTTACTCGAGTGGCTCCAGTGGCTACACCTTC.

This sequence joins TRBV5-1 and TRBJ2-1; 14 nucleotides match TRBD2. Trimming at V came to 3 bases and at J to 10 bases, leaving 6 bases not matched to a gene. This CDR3 is 15 amino acids long. The germline V gene has CDR1 SGHRS and CDR2 YFSETQ. The DNA for the CDR3 is TGCGCCAGCAGCTGGGACGGGACTAGCGGGGGAGAGCAGTTCTTC. Translated, it gives CASSWDGTSGGEQFF.

This clone was found once. The chain combines TRBV27 with TRBJ2-7; D unclear. The V end lost 5 bases, the J end lost 7 bases, and 9 bases lay between the germline ends. The CDR3 sequence is 11 residues long. Germline assignment: CDR1 MNHEY and CDR2 SMNVEV (reference sequence). This chain's CDR3 is CASSRCWEQYF. The CDR3 coding sequence is TGTGCCAGCAGTCGGTGCTGGGAGCAGTACTTC.

The V call is TRBV3-1 (or the pseudogene TRBV3-2), the J call TRBJ2-7; D possibly uses TRBD1 or TRBD2 (5 bases each). Germline lookup yields CDR1 LGHDT and CDR2 YNNKEL (reference sequence). CDR3 length: 14 residues. V was pared by 4 bases and J by 7 bases, with 17 bases between. The CDR3 is CASSRAGAVTEQYF. The CDR3 DNA reads as TGTGCCAGCAGCCGGGCCGGGGCAGTAACTGAGCAGTACTTC.

V gene TRBV7-9 combines with J gene TRBJ2-2; 11 bases align to TRBD1. J was trimmed by 6 bases and V by 2 bases; bases with no gene match: 14. This CDR3 has 19 amino acids. The germline CDR1 and CDR2 sequences are SEHNR and FQNEAQ (reference sequence). The CDR3: CASSLSRTGGAKKAGELFF. The CDR3 DNA is TGTGCCAGCAGCTTAAGTAGGACAGGGGGCGCAAAGAAGGCCGGGGAGCTGTTTTTT.

The chain is built from TRBV7-9 and TRBJ1-4, with unresolved D. Trimming pared 6 bases from V and 3 bases from J, leaving 14 bases between. The CDR3 is 15 residues long. In germline, CDR1 is SEHNR, CDR2 FQNEAQ (reference sequence). The CDR3: CASRAGEVANEKLFF. DNA for the CDR3: TGTGCCAGCAGAGCTGGAGAAGTGGCTAATGAAAAACTGTTTTTT.

This chain connects TRBV27 to TRBJ2-3, with D perhaps TRBD1 or TRBD2 (6 bases each). V lost 1 base to trimming and J lost 1 base, with 9 bases between them. The CDR3 has 15 residues. Per germline, CDR1 MNHEY and CDR2 SMNVEV (reference sequence). Here the CDR3 reads CASSLWGAGTDTQYF. The CDR3 DNA is TGTGCCAGCAGTTTATGGGGGGCCGGCACAGATACGCAGTATTTT.

V gene TRBV10-3 combines with J gene TRBJ1-4; a weak D match, TRBD1 (5 bases). This CDR3 is 12 amino acids long. The V end was cut by 10 bases, the J end by 8 bases, with 14 bases between. Germline V gene data show CDR1 as ENHRY and CDR2 as SYGVKD. DNA for the CDR3: TGTGCCACGGCGCCCACAGGAGAAAAACTGTTTTTT. Translation gives CATAPTGEKLFF.

This clone was detected only a few times. The chain employs TRBV28 and TRBJ2-7, with TRBD1 as a possible D gene (6 bases). The germline V gene encodes CDR1 MDHEN and CDR2 SYDVKM. CDR3 length equals 16 residues. V was shortened by 4 bases and J by 2 bases, with 18 bases between the two germline ends. The CDR3 protein is CASSSQGQGRAYEQYF. CDR3 nucleotides: TGTGCCAGCAGTTCCCAGGGGCAGGGGAGAGCCTACGAGCAGTACTTC. The whole variable domain, remainder taken from reference TRBV28 and TRBJ2-7, is DVKVTQSSRYLVKRTGEKVFLECVQDMDHENMFWYRQDPGLGLRLIYFSYDVKMKEKGDIPEGYSVSREKKERFSLILESASTNQTSMYLCASSSQGQGRAYEQYFGPGTRLTVT.

V gene TRBV7-2 combines with J gene TRBJ2-1; 7 positions agree with TRBD1. From germline, CDR1 is SGHTA and CDR2 FQGNSA. This CDR3 spans 15 amino acids. V lost 5 bases, J lost 7 bases, and 11 bases stayed unmatched. The CDR3 nucleotides read TGTGCCAGCAGCCCGCAGACAGGGAAAAGGAATGAGCAGTTCTTC. Translated, it gives CASSPQTGKRNEQFF. The full variable domain, completed using reference TRBV7-2 and TRBJ2-1, is GAGVSQSPSNKVTEKGKDVELRCDPISGHTALYWYRQSLGQGLEFLIYFQGNSAPDKSGLPSDRFSAERTGGSVSTLTIQRTQQEDSAVYLCASSPQTGKRNEQFFGPGTRLTVL.

The chain employs TRBV15 and TRBJ2-7, with 11 bases matching TRBD2. The CDR3 consists of 16 residues. V trimming: 3 bases; J trimming: 2 bases; junction bases outside the gene matches: 6. CDR1 and CDR2 from the germline V gene are LNHNV and YYDKDF (reference sequence). CDR3 DNA sequence: TGTGCCACCAGCAGGGGAGGGACTAGCGGAACCTACGAGCAGTACTTC. Translation: CATSRGGTSGTYEQYF. The variable domain in full, completed from reference TRBV15 and TRBJ2-7, reads DAMVIQNPRYQVTQFGKPVTLSCSQTLNHNVMYWYQQKSSQAPKLLFHYYDKDFNNEADTPDNFQSRRPNTSFCFLDIRSPGLGDTAMYLCATSRGGTSGTYEQYFGPGTRLTVT.

J is TRBJ2-7 and V is TRBV12-5; D perhaps matches TRBD2 (7 bases). This CDR3 has 15 amino acids. Germline V gene lookup returns CDR1 LGHNT and CDR2 FRNRAP. Between the trimmed V and J ends, which lost 6 bases and 4 bases, there was a span of 19 bases. The CDR3 sequence: CASGIPGRGAYEQYF. The CDR3 DNA reads as TGTGCTAGTGGCATACCGGGACGGGGGGCTTACGAGCAGTACTTC.

This clone was seen once. The CDR3 DNA sequence: TGTGCCAGCAGTTCACTCGCGGGGGATGAGCAGTTCTTC. This translates into CASSSLAGDEQFF. The V and J genes are TRBV7-7 and TRBJ2-1, with 7 bases aligning to TRBD2. The CDR3 runs 13 residues. Germline V gene data show CDR1 as SSHAT and CDR2 as FNYEAQ (reference sequence). Trimming at V came to 6 bases and at J to 8 bases, leaving 7 bases not matched to a gene.

This rearrangement joins TRBV2 to TRBJ2-3; possible D gene TRBD2, 5 bases. Germline V gene data show CDR1 as SNHLY and CDR2 as FYNNEI. Trimming took 1 base from V and 0 from J, leaving 11 bases between them. The CDR3 length is 16 residues. Here the CDR3 DNA reads TGTGCCAGCAGTGAAGGGAGCGGAACTAGCACAGATACGCAGTATTTT. Residues: CASSEGSGTSTDTQYF.

The chain's CDR3 is CASSLSYPNEKLFF. The CDR3, as DNA: TGCGCCAGCAGCTTGAGTTACCCTAATGAAAAACTGTTTTTT. The rearrangement joins TRBV5-1 to TRBJ1-4; D is unclear. Trimming pared 1 base from V and 3 bases from J, leaving 7 bases between. The length of the CDR3 is 14 residues. Germline V gene sequence: CDR1 SGHRS, CDR2 YFSETQ.